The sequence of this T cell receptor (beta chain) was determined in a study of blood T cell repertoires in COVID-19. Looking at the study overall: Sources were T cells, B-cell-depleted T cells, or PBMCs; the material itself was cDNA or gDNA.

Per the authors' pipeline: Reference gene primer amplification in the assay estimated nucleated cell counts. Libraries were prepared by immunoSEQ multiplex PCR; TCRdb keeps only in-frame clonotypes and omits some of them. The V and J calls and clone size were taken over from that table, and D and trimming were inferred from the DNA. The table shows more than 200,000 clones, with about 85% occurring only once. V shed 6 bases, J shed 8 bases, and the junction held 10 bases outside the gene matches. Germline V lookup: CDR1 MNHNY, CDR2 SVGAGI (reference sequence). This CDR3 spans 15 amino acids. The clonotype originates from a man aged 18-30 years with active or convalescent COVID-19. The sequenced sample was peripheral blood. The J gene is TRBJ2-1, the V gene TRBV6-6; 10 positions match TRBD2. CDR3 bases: TGTGCCAGCAGAACCGGCCTAGCGGGAGCCTATGAGCAGTTCTTC. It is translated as CASRTGLAGAYEQFF.